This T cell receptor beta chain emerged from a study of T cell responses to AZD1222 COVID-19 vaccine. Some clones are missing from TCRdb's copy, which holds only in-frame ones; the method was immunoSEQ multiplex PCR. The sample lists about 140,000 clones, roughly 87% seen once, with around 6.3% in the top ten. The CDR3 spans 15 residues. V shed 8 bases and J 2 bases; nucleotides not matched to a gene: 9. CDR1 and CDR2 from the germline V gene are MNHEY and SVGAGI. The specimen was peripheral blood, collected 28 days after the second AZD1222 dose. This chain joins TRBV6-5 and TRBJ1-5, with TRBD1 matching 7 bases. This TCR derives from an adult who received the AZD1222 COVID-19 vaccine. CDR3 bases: TGTGCCAGCGGACTCAGGGGGGACGGCAATCAGCCCCAGCATTTT. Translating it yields CASGLRGDGNQPQHF.